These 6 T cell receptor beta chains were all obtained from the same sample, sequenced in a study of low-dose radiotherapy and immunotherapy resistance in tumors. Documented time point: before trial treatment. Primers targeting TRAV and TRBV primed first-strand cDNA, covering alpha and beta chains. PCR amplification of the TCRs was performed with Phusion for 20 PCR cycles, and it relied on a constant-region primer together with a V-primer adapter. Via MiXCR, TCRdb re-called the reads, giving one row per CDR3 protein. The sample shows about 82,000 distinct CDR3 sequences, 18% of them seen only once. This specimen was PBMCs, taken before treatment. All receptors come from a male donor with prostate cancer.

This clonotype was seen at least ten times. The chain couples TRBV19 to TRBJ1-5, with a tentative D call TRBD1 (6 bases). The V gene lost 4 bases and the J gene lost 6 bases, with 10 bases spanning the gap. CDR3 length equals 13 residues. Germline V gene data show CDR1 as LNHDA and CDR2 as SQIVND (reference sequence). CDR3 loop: CASSTTGFQPQHF. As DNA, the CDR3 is TGTGCCAGTAGTACAACAGGGTTTCAGCCCCAGCATTTT.

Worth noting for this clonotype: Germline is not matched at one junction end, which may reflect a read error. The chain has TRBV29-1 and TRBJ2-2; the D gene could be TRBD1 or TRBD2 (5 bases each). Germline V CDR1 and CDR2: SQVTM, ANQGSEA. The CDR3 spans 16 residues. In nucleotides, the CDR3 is TGCAGCGCTGAACACGGGACGGGGCAGAACACCGGGGAGCTGTTTTTT. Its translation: CSAEHGTGQNTGELFF.

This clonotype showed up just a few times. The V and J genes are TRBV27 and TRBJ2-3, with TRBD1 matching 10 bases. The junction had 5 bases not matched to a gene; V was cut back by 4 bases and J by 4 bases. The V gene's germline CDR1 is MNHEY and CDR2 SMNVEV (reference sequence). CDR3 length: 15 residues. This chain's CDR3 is CASSWGTGVADTQYF. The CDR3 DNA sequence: TGTGCCAGCAGTTGGGGGACAGGGGTTGCAGATACGCAGTATTTT.

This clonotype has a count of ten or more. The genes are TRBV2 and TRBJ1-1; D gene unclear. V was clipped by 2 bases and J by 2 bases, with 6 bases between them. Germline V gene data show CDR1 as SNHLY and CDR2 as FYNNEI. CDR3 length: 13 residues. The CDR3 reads CASSEQPNTEAFF. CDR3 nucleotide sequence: TGTGCCAGCAGTGAACAGCCAAACACTGAAGCTTTCTTT.

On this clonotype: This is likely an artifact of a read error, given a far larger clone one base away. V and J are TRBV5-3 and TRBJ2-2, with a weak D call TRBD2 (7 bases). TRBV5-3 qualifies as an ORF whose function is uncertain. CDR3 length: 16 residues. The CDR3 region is CASSLAAGASTGELLF. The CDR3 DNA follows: TGTGCCAGCAGCTTGGCCGCGGGGGCGAGCACCGGGGAGCTGTTATTT.

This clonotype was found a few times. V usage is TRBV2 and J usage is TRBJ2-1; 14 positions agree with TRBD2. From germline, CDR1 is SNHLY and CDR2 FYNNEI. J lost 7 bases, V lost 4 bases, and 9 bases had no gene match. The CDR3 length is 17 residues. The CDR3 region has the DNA TGTGCCAGCAGTGCGGCACCCGGGACTAGCGGGAGTAATGAGCAGTTCTTC. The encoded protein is CASSAAPGTSGSNEQFF.